This record looks at one T cell receptor (beta chain) sequence and its context. Its antigen is unidentified. The trim removed 5 bases at V and 1 base at J, leaving 8 bases unmatched. The CDR3 has 15 residues. CDR1 is MDHEN, CDR2 SYDVKM, per germline. Generated by immunoSEQ multiplex PCR, the TCRdb table keeps only in-frame clones and is missing some. The sample shows about 34,000 clones, around four fifths of them seen only once. Antigen-specific CD4+ T cells expanded by the ViraFEST assay with viral peptide pools were then sequenced. Culturing for around ten days preceded CD4+ T cell isolation. Nucleocapsid antibodies stayed negative before and after vaccination, showing no earlier SARS-CoV-2 infection. Every well housed two million PBMC, which grew in culture alongside around 10 IU/ml IL-2 and approximately 10 ug/ml peptides. These data originate in a study of vaccination effects on CD4 cells after COVID-19.

Study results and limitations: Marked clonal contraction was seen in infection- and vaccine-induced clones late after vaccination.

This rearrangement joins TRBV28 to TRBJ2-7; 7 bases agree with TRBD1. The source material was CD4+ T cells from PBMCs cultured with HCoV-OC43 spike peptides, sampled before COVID-19 vaccination. Subset: HCoV-OC43 spike overlapping peptide pool stimulation. The TCR sequence derives from a human donor who received a COVID-19 vaccine. CDR3 DNA sequence: TGTGCCAGCAGTCGAGGGGGCAAGAGGTCCTACGAGCAGTACTTC. Translation: CASSRGGKRSYEQYF. The variable domain in full, completed from reference TRBV28 and TRBJ2-7, reads DVKVTQSSRYLVKRTGEKVFLECVQDMDHENMFWYRQDPGLGLRLIYFSYDVKMKEKGDIPEGYSVSREKKERFSLILESASTNQTSMYLCASSRGGKRSYEQYFGPGTRLTVT.